The sequence of this TCR beta chain was determined in a study of T cells after yellow fever vaccination (dated 2019 in TCRdb). Study-wide context: The SMART-Seq v4 Ultra Low Input RNA kit was used to prepare libraries from fractions with low cell numbers. Bulk TCR alpha and beta repertoires were sequenced longitudinally to track T-cell clones before and after primary and booster YFV17D yellow fever vaccination. The cohort comprised two healthy male donors, one aged 18 to 30 and one aged 30 to 39 years. Bulk PBMC replicates and cell subsets were isolated from blood drawn at multiple timepoints before and after both primary and secondary immunization.

Broader findings and caveats from the paper: Only two donors were included in the study, so the extent to which the findings can be generalized is limited. A small share of clonotypes was detected in both CD4 and CD8 compartments, with the overlap likely arising from convergent recombination. Computational filtering was required because FACS-sorted repertoires could contain abundant contaminating clonotypes from the bulk population. The secondary T-cell response was found to be weaker but faster than the primary response, with a peak reached on day 5 rather than on day 15. Most clones expanded after primary vaccination were re-detected after the booster (almost 98% of CD4 and about nine tenths of CD8), suggesting broad memory maintenance.

The treatment or condition label corresponds to: live attenuated yellow fever vaccine strain. PBMCs were isolated from peripheral blood using a standard Ficoll-Paque protocol. CD4 and CD8 T-cell fractions were isolated with Dynabeads CD4 and CD8 positive selection kits. TriZol was used to extract RNA from bulk PBMCs, from CD4 and CD8 fractions, and from dextramer-positive and dextramer-negative fractions. The CDR3 has 13 amino acids, counting the end cysteine and phenylalanine. Only the CDR3 portion is preserved as DNA: 39 bases, with reading frame beginning at the first base. Based on the germline V gene, the CDR1 and CDR2 sequences are SGHTA and FQGTGA. V drops 5 bases and J drops 10 bases, leaving 15 bases in between. TCR cDNA was synthesized by 5'RACE template switching, which introduced a universal primer site and unique molecular identifiers. cDNA synthesis was primed from both the TCR alpha and TCR beta constant segments. Library amplification involved two PCR steps, and the second step added sample barcodes and sequencing adapters. Sequencing of the libraries was done on either Illumina HiSeq 2500 (2x100 bp) or NovaSeq (2x150 bp). The original methods were these. Reads were demultiplexed and collapsed into UMI consensus sequences with MIGEC, and V(D)J alignment was performed with MiXCR. Using edgeR on replicate PBMC samples, clonotypes were called vaccine-responding if FDR was below 0.01 and the log2 fold change was above 5 up to day 15. CD4 or CD8 identity was assigned to each bulk clonotype according to whether the clonotype was present at higher abundance in the sequenced CD4 repertoire or the sequenced CD8 repertoire. TCRdb reprocessed the public reads (quality trimming at Q25 with fastp, clone calling with MiXCR) and kept in-frame beta chains. One record per CDR3 amino acid sequence lists the most common genes and DNA. The V and J calls reflect TCRdb's pipeline rather than the authors' work. The sample contains roughly 120,000 distinct CDR3 sequences, roughly 8.9% of them found a single time. The ten largest clones represent around 25% of the sample.

Comment on this clonotype: It has no known antigen specificity. No qualities accompany the bases; no much larger clone lies one base away.

This receptor was taken from a man aged 25-45 years who received the YFV17D yellow fever vaccine. The chain is encoded by TRBV7-3 joined to TRBJ2-1, with no confident D gene call. Sequenced material: CD8+ T cells sorted from PBMCs, taken 45 days after the yellow fever booster vaccination. CDR3 region: CASSLSLLGEQFF. Read as DNA, the sequence is TGTGCCAGCAGCCTATCCCTATTAGGAGAGCAGTTCTTC.